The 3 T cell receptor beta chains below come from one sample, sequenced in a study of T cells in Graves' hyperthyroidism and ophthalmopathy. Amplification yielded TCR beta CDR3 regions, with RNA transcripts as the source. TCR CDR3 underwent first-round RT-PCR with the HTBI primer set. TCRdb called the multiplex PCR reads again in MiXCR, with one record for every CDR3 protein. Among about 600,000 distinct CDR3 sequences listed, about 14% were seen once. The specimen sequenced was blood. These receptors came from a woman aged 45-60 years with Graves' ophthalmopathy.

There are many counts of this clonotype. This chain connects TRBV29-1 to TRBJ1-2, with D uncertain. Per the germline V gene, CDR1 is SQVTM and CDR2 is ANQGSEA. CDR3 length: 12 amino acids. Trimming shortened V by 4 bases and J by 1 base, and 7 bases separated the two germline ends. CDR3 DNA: TGCAGCGTTGCGGTTAATAACTATGGCTACACCTTC. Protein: CSVAVNNYGYTF. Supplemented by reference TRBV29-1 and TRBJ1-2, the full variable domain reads SAVISQKPSRDICQRGTSLTIQCQVDSQVTMMFWYRQQPGQSLTLIATANQGSEATYESGFVIDKFPISRPNLTFSTLTVSNMSPEDSSIYLCSVAVNNYGYTFGSGTRLTVV.

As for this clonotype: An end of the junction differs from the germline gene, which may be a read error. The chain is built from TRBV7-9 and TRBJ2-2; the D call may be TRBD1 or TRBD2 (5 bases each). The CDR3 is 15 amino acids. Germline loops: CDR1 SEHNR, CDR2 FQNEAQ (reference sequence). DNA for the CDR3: TGTGCCAGCAGCGCCTCCGGGGCGAAAACCGGGGAGCTGTTTTTT. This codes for CASSASGAKTGELFF.

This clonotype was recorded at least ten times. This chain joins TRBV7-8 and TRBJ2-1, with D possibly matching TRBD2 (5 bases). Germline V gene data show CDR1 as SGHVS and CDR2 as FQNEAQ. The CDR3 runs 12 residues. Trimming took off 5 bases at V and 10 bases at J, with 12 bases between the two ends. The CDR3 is CASSTPGNEQFF. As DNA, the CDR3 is TGTGCCAGCAGCACTCCCGGGAACGAGCAGTTCTTC. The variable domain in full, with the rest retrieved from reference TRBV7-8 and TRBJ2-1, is GAGVSQSPRYKVAKRGQDVALRCDPISGHVSLFWYQQALGQGPEFLTYFQNEAQLDKSGLPSDRFFAERPEGSVSTLKIQRTQQEDSAVYLCASSTPGNEQFFGPGTRLTVL.